The 7 T cell receptor beta chains in this list originate from one sample, sequenced in a study of T cells after yellow fever vaccination. One entry per CDR3 protein, called by TCRdb with MiXCR from the 5' RACE reads. The table includes some 350,000 distinct CDR3 sequences, about 6.2% detected once. Sample: PBMCs, taken 5 days after the yellow fever booster vaccination. The receptors derive from a man under 40 who received the YFV17D yellow fever vaccine.

This clonotype was seen ten or more times. V gene TRBV7-2 combines with J gene TRBJ2-5; the D gene is possibly TRBD2 (5 bases). Germline V CDR1 and CDR2: SGHTA, FQGNSA. The CDR3 has 17 amino acids. Between the trimmed V and J ends, which lost 1 base and 2 bases, there was a span of 17 bases. CDR3 in DNA: TGTGCCAGCAGCTTAGGCGTGAGGGCGAGTCGGCAAGAGACCCAGTACTTC. It encodes CASSLGVRASRQETQYF.

This clonotype was observed at least ten times. The gene calls are TRBV6-2 or TRBV6-3 and TRBJ1-5; D is undetermined. This CDR3 region has 12 residues. With 6 bases removed from V and 6 bases from J, the gap between germline ends came to 9 bases. Germline V gene lookup returns CDR1 MNHEY and CDR2 SVGEGT. CDR3 nucleotides: TGTGCCAGCAGGGATTGGGCTCAGCCCCAGCATTTT. The encoded protein is CASRDWAQPQHF.

This clonotype was detected a few times. The chain employs TRBV20-1 and TRBJ2-3; TRBD2 is a possible D gene (6 bases). The CDR3 loop spans 12 amino acids. V gave up 6 bases and J gave up 6 bases, with 13 bases separating them. CDR1 is DFQATT, CDR2 SNEGSKA, per germline (reference sequence). CDR3 nucleotide sequence: TGCAGTGCGAATGGGGGAGGCGATACGCAGTATTTT. It is translated as CSANGGGDTQYF.

This clonotype showed up many times. V usage is TRBV29-1 and J usage is TRBJ2-7; TRBD1 agrees at 10 bases. V lost 6 bases to trimming and J lost 3 bases; unmatched junction nucleotides: 5. This CDR3 has 13 residues. The germline V gene encodes CDR1 SQVTM and CDR2 ANQGSEA. This CDR3 is CSVAGTGDYEQYF. The CDR3 DNA reads as TGCAGCGTGGCCGGGACAGGGGACTACGAGCAGTACTTC.

The J gene is TRBJ2-3, the V gene TRBV12-3 or TRBV12-4, with 8 bases identical to TRBD1. V was clipped by 3 bases and J by 6 bases; unmatched bases: 5. The CDR3 has 14 residues. The CDR3 spells CASSFSAGGDTQYF. The DNA for the CDR3 is TGTGCCAGCAGTTTCTCGGCAGGGGGCGATACGCAGTATTTT.

The chain uses TRBV20-1 and TRBJ2-1; TRBD1 agrees at 8 bases. The CDR3 runs to 14 residues. J gave up 7 bases and V 1 base, and 6 bases lay outside the gene matches. Germline V gene data show CDR1 as DFQATT and CDR2 as SNEGSKA (reference sequence). CDR3 sequence: CSARAGGVGNEQFF. The DNA of the CDR3 is TGCAGTGCTAGAGCAGGGGGCGTAGGGAATGAGCAGTTCTTC.

This clonotype has at least ten counts. This chain uses TRBV30 with TRBJ2-1; D assignment may be TRBD1 or TRBD2 (6 bases each). V was pared by 2 bases and J by 9 bases, with 23 bases between. The CDR3 extends over 16 amino acids. Per the germline V gene, CDR1 is GTSNPN and CDR2 is SVGIG (reference sequence). CDR3 nucleotide sequence: TGTGCCTGGAGTACCTGGGACCAAGGGGGGATAGGTGAGCAGTTCTTC. Its protein product is CAWSTWDQGGIGEQFF.